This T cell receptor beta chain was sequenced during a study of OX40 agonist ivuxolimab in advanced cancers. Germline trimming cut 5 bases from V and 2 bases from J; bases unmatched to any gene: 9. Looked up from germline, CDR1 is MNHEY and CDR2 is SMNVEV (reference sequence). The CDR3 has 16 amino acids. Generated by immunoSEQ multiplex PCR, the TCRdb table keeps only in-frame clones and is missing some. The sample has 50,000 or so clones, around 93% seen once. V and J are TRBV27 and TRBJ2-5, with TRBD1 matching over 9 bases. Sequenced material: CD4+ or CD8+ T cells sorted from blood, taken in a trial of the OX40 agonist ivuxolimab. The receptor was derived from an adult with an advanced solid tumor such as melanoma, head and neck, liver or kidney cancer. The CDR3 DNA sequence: TGTGCCAGCAGTACGACGGACAGGGGATTACAAGAGACCCAGTACTTC. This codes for CASSTTDRGLQETQYF.